Detailed here is one T cell receptor (beta chain). This CDR3 is also generated by other DNA sequences in the sample. The data were taken from a study of blood T cell repertoires in COVID-19. As for the study in general: From the United States, Italy and Spain came samples of acute and convalescent COVID-19.

In the original workflow: Amplification of reference gene primers provided the estimated nucleated cell counts. Produced via immunoSEQ multiplex PCR; TCRdb's table is partial and in-frame only. Clone size and V and J calls were adopted from that table, with D and trimming inferred from the DNA. The sample shows approximately 170,000 clones, approximately 77% of them seen only once. V lost 1 base to trimming and J lost 4 bases, with 8 bases between them. CDR3 size: 14 residues. Germline values: CDR1 SGHRS, CDR2 YFSETQ. The TCR was taken from a woman older than 75 with active or convalescent COVID-19. Sequenced: peripheral blood. V is TRBV5-1 and J is TRBJ2-2, with D tentatively TRBD1 (6 bases). The DNA for the CDR3 is TGCGCCAGCAGCTTGACAGGGTCCACCGGGGAGCTGTTTTTT. Protein: CASSLTGSTGELFF.